This note documents a single T cell receptor beta chain sequence. The RNA input was about 0.45 to 1 ug, and it was reverse transcribed with random hexamers. TCRdb processed the immunoSEQ multiplex PCR reads anew with MiXCR; each CDR3 protein has one entry. Of under 550,000 distinct CDR3 sequences in the sample, more than 80% were seen once. This entry comes from a study of CD8 T cells in Susac syndrome. Germline CDR1 is LNHDA and CDR2 is SQIVND (reference sequence). This CDR3 region has 14 residues. The V end lost 3 bases, the J end lost 2 bases, and 10 bases lay between the germline ends. The rearrangement uses TRBV19 and TRBJ2-5; no clear D. The sample consisted of CD8+ T cells from PBMCs. This receptor was identified in a human donor with multiple sclerosis. The CDR3 protein is CASSIGPLQETQYF. The DNA of the CDR3 is TGTGCCAGTAGTATCGGGCCGTTACAAGAGACCCAGTACTTC.